This T cell receptor (beta chain) was recorded in a study of cytomegalovirus exposure and HLA in healthy donors. Broader study findings: V segments that were indistinguishable, TRBV6-2 and TRBV6-3 among them, were omitted from analysis. The study labeled under 200 TCR beta chains cytomegalovirus-associated.

These donors, healthy bone marrow donors, were studied. The study ran its PCR with 60 Vbeta and 13 Jbeta primers. Generated by immunoSEQ multiplex PCR, the TCRdb table keeps only in-frame clones and is missing some. The profile covers some 170,000 clones, with roughly four fifths appearing a single time and approximately 2.9% taken by the ten largest. This CDR3 is 17 amino acids long. The V gene end was trimmed by 2 bases and the J gene end by 4 bases; junction bases not matched to a gene: 11. The sample holds a few counts of this clone. Its antigen is still unknown. The chain carries TRBV6-7 and TRBJ1-2, with 9 positions matching TRBD1. TRBV6-7 carries the ORF label, with uncertain function. The receptor was derived from a male donor in good health and CMV-seronegative. The sequenced material came from PBMCs. This CDR3 reads CASSYPQGAHIPYGYTF. The CDR3, as DNA: TGTGCCAGCAGTTACCCACAGGGGGCCCATATTCCCTATGGCTACACCTTC.